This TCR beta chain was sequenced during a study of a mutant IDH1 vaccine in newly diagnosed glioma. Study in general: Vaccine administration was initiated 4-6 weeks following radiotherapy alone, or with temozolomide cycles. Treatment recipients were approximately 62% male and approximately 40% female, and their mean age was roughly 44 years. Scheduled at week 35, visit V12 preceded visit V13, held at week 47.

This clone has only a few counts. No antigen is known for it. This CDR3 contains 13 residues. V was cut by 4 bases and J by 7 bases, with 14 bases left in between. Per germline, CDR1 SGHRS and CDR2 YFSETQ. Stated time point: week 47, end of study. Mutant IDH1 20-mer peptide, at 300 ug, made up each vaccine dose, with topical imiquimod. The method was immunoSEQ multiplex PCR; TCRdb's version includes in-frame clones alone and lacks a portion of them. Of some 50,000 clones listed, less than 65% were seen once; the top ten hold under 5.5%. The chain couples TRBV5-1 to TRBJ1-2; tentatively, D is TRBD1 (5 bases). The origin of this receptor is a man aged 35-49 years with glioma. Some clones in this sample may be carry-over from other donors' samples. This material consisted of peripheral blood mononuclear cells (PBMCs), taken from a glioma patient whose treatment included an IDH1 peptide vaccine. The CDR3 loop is CASSGTGPSGYTF. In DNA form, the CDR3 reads TGCGCCAGCAGCGGTACGGGACCCTCTGGCTACACCTTC.